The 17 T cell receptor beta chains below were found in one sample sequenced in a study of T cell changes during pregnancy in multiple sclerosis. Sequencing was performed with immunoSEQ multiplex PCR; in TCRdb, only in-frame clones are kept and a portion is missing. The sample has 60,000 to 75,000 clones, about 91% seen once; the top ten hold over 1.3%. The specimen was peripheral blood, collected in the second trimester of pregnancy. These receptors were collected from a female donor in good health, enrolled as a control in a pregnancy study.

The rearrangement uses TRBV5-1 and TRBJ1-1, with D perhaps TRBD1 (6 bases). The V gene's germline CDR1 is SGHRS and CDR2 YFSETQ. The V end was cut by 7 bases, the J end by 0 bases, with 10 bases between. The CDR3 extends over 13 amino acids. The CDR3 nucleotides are TGCGCCAGCGGCCGGACAGTGAACACTGAAGCTTTCTTT. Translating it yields CASGRTVNTEAFF.

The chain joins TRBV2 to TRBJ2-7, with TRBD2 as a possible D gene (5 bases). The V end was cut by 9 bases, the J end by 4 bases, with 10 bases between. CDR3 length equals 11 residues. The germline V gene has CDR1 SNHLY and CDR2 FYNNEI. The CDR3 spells CARGRGYEQYF. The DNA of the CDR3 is TGTGCCAGGGGTCGGGGTTACGAGCAGTACTTC.

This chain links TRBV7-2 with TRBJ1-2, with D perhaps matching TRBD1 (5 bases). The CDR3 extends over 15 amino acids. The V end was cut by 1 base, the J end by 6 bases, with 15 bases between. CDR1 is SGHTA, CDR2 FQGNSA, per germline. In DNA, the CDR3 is TGTGCCAGCAGCTTAGATCGGGGGGTGGCTGATGGCTACACCTTC. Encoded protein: CASSLDRGVADGYTF.

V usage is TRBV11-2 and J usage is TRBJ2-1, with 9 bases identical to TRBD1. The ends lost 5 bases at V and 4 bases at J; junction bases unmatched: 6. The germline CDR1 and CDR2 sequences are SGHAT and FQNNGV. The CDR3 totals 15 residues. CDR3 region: CASSIRDRDYNEQFF. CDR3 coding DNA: TGTGCCAGCAGCATAAGGGACAGGGATTACAATGAGCAGTTCTTC.

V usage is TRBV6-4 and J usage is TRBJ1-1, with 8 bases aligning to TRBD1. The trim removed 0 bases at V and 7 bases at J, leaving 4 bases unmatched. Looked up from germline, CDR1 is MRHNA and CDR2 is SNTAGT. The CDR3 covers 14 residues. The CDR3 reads CASSDSGQADEAFF. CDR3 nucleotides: TGTGCCAGCAGTGACTCGGGACAGGCAGATGAAGCTTTCTTT.

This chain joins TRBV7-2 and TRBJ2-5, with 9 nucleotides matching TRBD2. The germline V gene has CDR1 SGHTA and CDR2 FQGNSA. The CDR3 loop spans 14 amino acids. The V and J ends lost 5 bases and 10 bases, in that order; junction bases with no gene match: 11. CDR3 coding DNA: TGTGCCAGCAGCCCCCCTAGCGGGGTACGAATCCAGTACTTC. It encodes CASSPPSGVRIQYF.

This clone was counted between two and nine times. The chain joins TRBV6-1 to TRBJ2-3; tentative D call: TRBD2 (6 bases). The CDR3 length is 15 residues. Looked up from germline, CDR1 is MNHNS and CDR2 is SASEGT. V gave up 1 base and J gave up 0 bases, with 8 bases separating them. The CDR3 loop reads CASSEEAGSTDTQYF. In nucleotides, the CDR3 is TGTGCCAGCAGTGAAGAGGCGGGGAGCACAGATACGCAGTATTTT.

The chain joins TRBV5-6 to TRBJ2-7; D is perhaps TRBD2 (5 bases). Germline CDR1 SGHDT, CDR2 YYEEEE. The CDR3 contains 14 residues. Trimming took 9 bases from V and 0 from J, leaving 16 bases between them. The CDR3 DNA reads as TGTGCCACCAGGCCCCGACGGGACTCCTACGAGCAGTACTTC. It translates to CATRPRRDSYEQYF.

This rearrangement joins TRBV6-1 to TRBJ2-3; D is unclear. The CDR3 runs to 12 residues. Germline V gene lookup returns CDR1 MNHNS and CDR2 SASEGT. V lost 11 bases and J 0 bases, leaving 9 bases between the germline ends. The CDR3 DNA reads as TGTGCCTCCCTACGGAGCACAGATACGCAGTATTTT. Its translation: CASLRSTDTQYF.

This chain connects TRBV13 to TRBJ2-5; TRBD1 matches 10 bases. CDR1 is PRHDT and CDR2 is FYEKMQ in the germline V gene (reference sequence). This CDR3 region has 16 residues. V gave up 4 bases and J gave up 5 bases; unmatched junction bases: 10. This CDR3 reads CASSSNDRGQGETQYF. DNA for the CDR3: TGTGCCAGCAGCTCGAATGACAGGGGGCAGGGGGAGACCCAGTACTTC.

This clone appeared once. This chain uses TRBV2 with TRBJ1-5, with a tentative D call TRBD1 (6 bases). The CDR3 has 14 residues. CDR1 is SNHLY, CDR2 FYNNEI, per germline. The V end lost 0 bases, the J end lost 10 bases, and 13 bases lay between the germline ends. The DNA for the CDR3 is TGTGCCAGCAGTGAAGCGACAGGAGACGTCCCCCAGCATTTT. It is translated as CASSEATGDVPQHF.

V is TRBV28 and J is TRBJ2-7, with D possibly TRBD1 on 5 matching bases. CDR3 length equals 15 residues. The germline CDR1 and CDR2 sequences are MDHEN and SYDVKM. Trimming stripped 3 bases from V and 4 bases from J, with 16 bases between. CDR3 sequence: CASSFLLDSHYEQYF. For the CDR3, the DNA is TGTGCCAGCAGTTTTCTCCTAGACAGCCATTACGAGCAGTACTTC.

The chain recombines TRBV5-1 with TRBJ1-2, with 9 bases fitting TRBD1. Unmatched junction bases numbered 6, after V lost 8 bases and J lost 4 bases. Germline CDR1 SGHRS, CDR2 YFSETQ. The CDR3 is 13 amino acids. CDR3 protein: CASTDRGGYGYTF. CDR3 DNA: TGCGCCAGTACCGACAGGGGGGGCTATGGCTACACCTTC.

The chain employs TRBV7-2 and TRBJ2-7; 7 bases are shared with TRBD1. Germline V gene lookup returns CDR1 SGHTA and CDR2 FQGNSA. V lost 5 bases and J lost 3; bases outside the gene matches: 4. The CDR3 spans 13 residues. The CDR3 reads CASSRTGNYEQYF. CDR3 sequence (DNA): TGTGCCAGCAGCCGGACAGGCAACTACGAGCAGTACTTC.

CDR3 loop: CASNQVWGDEQFF. Written as DNA, the CDR3 is TGTGCCAGTAATCAAGTTTGGGGCGATGAGCAGTTCTTC. V and J are TRBV19 and TRBJ2-1, with D maybe TRBD1 (5 bases). Germline values: CDR1 LNHDA, CDR2 SQIVND (reference sequence). The CDR3 is 13 residues long. Trimming took 7 bases from V and 8 from J, leaving 15 bases between them.

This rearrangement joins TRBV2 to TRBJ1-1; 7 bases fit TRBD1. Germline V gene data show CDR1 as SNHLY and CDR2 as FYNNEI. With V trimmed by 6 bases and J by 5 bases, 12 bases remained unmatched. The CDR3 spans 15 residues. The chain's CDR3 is CASRIGQAVSTEAFF. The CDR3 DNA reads TGTGCCAGCAGGATAGGACAGGCGGTCAGTACTGAAGCTTTCTTT.

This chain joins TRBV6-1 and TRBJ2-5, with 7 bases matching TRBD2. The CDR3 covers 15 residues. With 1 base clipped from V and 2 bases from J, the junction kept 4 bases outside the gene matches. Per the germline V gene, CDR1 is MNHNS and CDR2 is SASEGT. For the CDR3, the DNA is TGTGCCAGCAGTGAAGGGATGGGGGGGCAAGAGACCCAGTACTTC. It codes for CASSEGMGGQETQYF.